This TCR beta chain was documented in a study of OX40 agonist ivuxolimab in advanced cancers. Study conclusions and caveats: Clonal expansion from baseline to week 6 occurred in both CD4+ and CD8+ T cells.

The CDR3 extends over 15 amino acids. Germline CDR1 SGHTA, CDR2 FQGTGA. With V trimmed by 7 bases and J by 6 bases, 12 bases remained unmatched. Sequencing used immunoSEQ multiplex PCR; TCRdb keeps in-frame clones, though not all of them. The table shows 13,000 to 15,000 clones, with nearly 80% occurring only once. The sampling schedule covered blood at baseline, cycle 4 day 1, and cycle 7 day 1. Concerning this clone: Its antigen is unknown.

The sample in question was CD4+ or CD8+ T cells sorted from blood, obtained in a trial of the OX40 agonist ivuxolimab. The receptor was derived from an adult with an advanced solid tumor such as melanoma, head and neck, liver or kidney cancer. The V call is TRBV7-3, the J call TRBJ2-3; 8 bases match TRBD2. This chain's CDR3 is CASKATGGGLDTQYF. DNA for the CDR3: TGTGCCAGCAAAGCCACCGGGGGGGGCCTGGATACGCAGTATTTT.